Following are 8 T cell receptor beta chains from one sample sequenced in a study of lymphopenia after photon versus proton radiotherapy. TCRdb's copy holds only in-frame clones and misses some; the assay was immunoSEQ multiplex PCR. The sample has 55,000 to 70,000 clones; approximately 86% are singletons. Sequencing was performed on peripheral blood, taken from a patient treated with photon-based radiotherapy. These TCRs come from a man aged 40-50 years with gastric cancer.

This clone was counted between two and nine times. This chain uses TRBV7-9 with TRBJ1-6; D gene unclear. The CDR3 spans 13 residues. Germline V lookup: CDR1 SEHNR, CDR2 FQNEAQ (reference sequence). Trimming took off 5 bases at V and 7 bases at J, with 9 bases between the two ends. The CDR3 protein is CASSRSENSPLHF. The CDR3 nucleotides are TGTGCCAGCAGCCGAAGCGAAAATTCACCCCTCCACTTT.

This chain connects TRBV28 to TRBJ2-3; 9 bases agree with TRBD2. Germline CDR1 reads MDHEN; CDR2 reads SYDVKM. The ends lost 3 bases at V and 12 bases at J; junction bases unmatched: 7. The CDR3 is 13 amino acids. In nucleotides, the CDR3 is TGTGCCAGCAGTTTGGTAGGAGCGGGGGGTCAGTATTTT. Translated: CASSLVGAGGQYF.

This sequence joins TRBV2 and TRBJ2-2; 8 positions match TRBD1. CDR3 length: 17 amino acids. Unmatched junction bases numbered 13, after V lost 7 bases and J lost 3 bases. Germline V gene lookup returns CDR1 SNHLY and CDR2 FYNNEI. The CDR3 sequence is CASKRRDRGVYTGELFF. The CDR3 region has the DNA TGTGCCAGCAAGCGGAGAGACAGGGGCGTGTACACCGGGGAGCTGTTTTTT.

This sequence joins TRBV7-3 and TRBJ1-2; D is ambiguous. Germline-derived CDR1 and CDR2 are SGHTA and FQGTGA. The ends were cut back, 0 bases at V and 6 bases at J, with 8 bases in the middle. The CDR3 is 13 residues long. The CDR3: CASSLTRGDGYTF. CDR3 sequence (DNA): TGTGCCAGCAGCTTAACGCGGGGTGATGGCTACACCTTC.

The chain couples TRBV18 to TRBJ2-7, with 10 bases fitting TRBD1. In germline, CDR1 is KGHSH, CDR2 LQKENI. After removal of 3 bases from V and 7 bases from J, the junction contained 12 bases not matched to a gene. This CDR3 has 16 residues. CDR3 residues: CASSPLSPGQGSEQYF. The CDR3 DNA sequence: TGTGCCAGCTCACCCTTAAGCCCGGGACAGGGGAGTGAGCAGTACTTC.

This clone was seen a single time. The CDR3 reads CATSRDWREGGTEAFF. The CDR3 DNA follows: TGTGCCACCAGCAGAGATTGGAGGGAGGGAGGCACTGAAGCTTTCTTT. The chain combines TRBV15 with TRBJ1-1, with D uncertain. This CDR3 has 16 residues. V was pared by 0 bases and J by 4 bases, with 15 bases between. Per germline, CDR1 LNHNV and CDR2 YYDKDF (reference sequence).

The V call is TRBV7-9, the J call TRBJ2-3; 9 nucleotides match TRBD1. Trimming cost V 7 bases and J 1 base; bases outside gene matches: 6. The CDR3 is 15 residues long. Germline CDR1 reads SEHNR; CDR2 reads FQNEAQ (reference sequence). CDR3: CASTLGQGRTDTQYF. Written as DNA, the CDR3 is TGTGCCAGCACCCTGGGACAGGGTCGCACAGATACGCAGTATTTT. Looking up the rest from reference TRBV7-9 and TRBJ2-3 gives the full variable domain: DTGVSQNPRHKITKRGQNVTFRCDPISEHNRLYWYRQTLGQGPEFLTYFQNEAQLEKSRLLSDRFSAERPKGSFSTLEIQRTEQGDSAMYLCASTLGQGRTDTQYFGPGTRLTVL.

V usage is TRBV2 and J usage is TRBJ1-6; possible D gene TRBD1, 5 bases. The germline V gene encodes CDR1 SNHLY and CDR2 FYNNEI. CDR3 length equals 15 residues. Trimming shortened V by 3 bases and J by 7 bases, and 13 bases separated the two germline ends. CDR3 coding DNA: TGTGCCAGCAGTGAGGAGGGGATTGTGAATTCACCCCTCCACTTT. Translation gives CASSEEGIVNSPLHF. Full variable domain (remainder filled in from reference TRBV2 and TRBJ1-6): EPEVTQTPSHQVTQMGQEVILRCVPISNHLYFYWYRQILGQKVEFLVSFYNNEISEKSEIFDDQFSVERPDGSNFTLKIRSTKLEDSAMYFCASSEEGIVNSPLHFGNGTRLTVT.